This TCR beta chain was sequenced during a study of vaccination and CD4 T cells after COVID-19. Study context: Post-vaccination samples were procured at a median of around 72 days following dose two (range 14 to 241). From HCoV-229E, HCoV-OC43, HCoV-NL63 and SARS-CoV-2, overlapping spike peptides were used to stimulate the cells.

The CDR3 contains 14 residues. V trimming: 3 bases; J trimming: 5 bases; junction bases outside the gene matches: 3. CDR1 and CDR2 from the germline V gene are SGHTA and FQGNSA. Regarding the study as a whole: Rising from about 20 to 38, the median of SARS-CoV-2-reactive clonotypes did not change significantly.

An Oncomine TCR Beta short-read assay was used to sequence the DNA from cultured CD4+ T cells. TCRdb fed the PCR reads into MiXCR, producing one record per CDR3 protein. Among roughly 16,000 distinct CDR3 sequences listed, under 45% were seen once. Treatment indicated: roughly 10-day PBMC culture with coronavirus spike peptide pools or control peptides (ViraFEST assay). With peptide pools, ViraFEST first expanded antigen-specific T cells and afterwards sequenced their TCRs. On this clonotype: The antigen remains undetermined.

The receptor was derived from a human donor who had recovered from COVID-19. This material consisted of CD4+ T cells from blood, cultured in vitro, taken after SARS-CoV-2 vaccination. The V gene is TRBV7-2, the J gene TRBJ1-1; TRBD1 matches 10 bases. This CDR3 is CASSFRQGATEAFF. CDR3 DNA sequence: TGTGCCAGCAGCTTCCGACAGGGGGCGACTGAAGCTTTCTTT.